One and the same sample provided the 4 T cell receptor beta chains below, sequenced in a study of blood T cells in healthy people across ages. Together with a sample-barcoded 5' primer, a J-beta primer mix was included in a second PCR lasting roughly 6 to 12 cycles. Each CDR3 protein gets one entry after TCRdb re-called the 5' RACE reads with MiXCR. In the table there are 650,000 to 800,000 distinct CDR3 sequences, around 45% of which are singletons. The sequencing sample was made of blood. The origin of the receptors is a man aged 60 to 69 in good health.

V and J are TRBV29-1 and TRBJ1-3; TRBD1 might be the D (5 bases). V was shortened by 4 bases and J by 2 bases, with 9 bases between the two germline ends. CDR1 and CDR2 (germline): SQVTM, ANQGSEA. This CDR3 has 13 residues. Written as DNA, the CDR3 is TGCAGCGTTGCTCCGGACACTGGAAACACCATATATTTT. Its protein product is CSVAPDTGNTIYF.

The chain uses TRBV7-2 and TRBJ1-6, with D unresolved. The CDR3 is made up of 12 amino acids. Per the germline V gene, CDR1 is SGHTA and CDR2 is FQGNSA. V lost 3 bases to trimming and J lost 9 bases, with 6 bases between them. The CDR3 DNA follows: TGTGCCAGCAGCTTGGGTGGTTCACCCCTCCACTTT. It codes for CASSLGGSPLHF.

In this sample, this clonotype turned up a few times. The CDR3 loop reads CASSLNVNNEQFF. The CDR3 DNA follows: TGCGCCAGCAGCTTAAACGTAAACAATGAGCAGTTCTTC. This chain connects TRBV5-1 to TRBJ2-1; D unclear. Germline CDR1 and CDR2: SGHRS and YFSETQ. With 2 bases removed from V and 5 bases from J, the gap between germline ends came to 8 bases. The CDR3 runs 13 residues.

CDR3 in DNA: TGTGCCAGCAGCTTGCCCCCCGGCTCCTACGAGCAGTACTTC. This encodes CASSLPPGSYEQYF. The chain links TRBV7-2 to TRBJ2-7; D is undetermined. The V end was cut by 3 bases, the J end by 0 bases, with 9 bases between. Germline V lookup: CDR1 SGHTA, CDR2 FQGNSA. The CDR3 covers 14 residues. Full variable domain (missing parts from reference TRBV7-2 and TRBJ2-7): GAGVSQSPSNKVTEKGKDVELRCDPISGHTALYWYRQSLGQGLEFLIYFQGNSAPDKSGLPSDRFSAERTGGSVSTLTIQRTQQEDSAVYLCASSLPPGSYEQYFGPGTRLTVT.